A single sample is the source of the 21 T cell receptor beta chains below, sequenced in a study of control samples from healthy donors and cancer patients. Some clones are missing from TCRdb's copy, which holds only in-frame ones; the method was immunoSEQ multiplex PCR. The table records about 120,000 clones, around 94% of them present only once. The sequencing input was PBMCs. The receptors derive from an older man with head and neck cancer.

This chain uses TRBV29-1 with TRBJ2-5, with 8 bases matching TRBD1. Germline CDR1 and CDR2: SQVTM and ANQGSEA. This CDR3 region has 15 residues. Unmatched junction bases numbered 15, after V lost 7 bases and J lost 5 bases. CDR3 protein: CSASIGQGAPETQYF. The CDR3 DNA sequence: TGCAGCGCTTCCATAGGGCAGGGGGCGCCGGAGACCCAGTACTTC.

This chain links TRBV21-1 with TRBJ1-3; the table names TRBD1, a call not compared with the DNA. TRBV21-1 is termed a pseudogene. This CDR3 is built from 19 residues. The CDR3 spells CASSKNWGPRGQGLDTIYF. In DNA form, the CDR3 reads TGTGCCAGCAGCAAAAATTGGGGGCCCAGGGGCCAGGGGTTGGACACCATATATTTT.

This chain links TRBV30 with TRBJ1-1, with 7 bases lining up with TRBD1. This CDR3 has 13 residues. V was clipped by 6 bases and J by 5 bases; unmatched bases: 9. CDR1 is GTSNPN and CDR2 is SVGIG in the germline V gene (reference sequence). For the CDR3, the DNA is TGTGCCTGCTTAATCAGGGGGTTAACTGAAGCTTTCTTT. Protein: CACLIRGLTEAFF.

The chain is built from TRBV7-9 and TRBJ1-5, with a possible D match to TRBD1 (5 bases). V lost 6 bases and J lost 6, with 12 bases in between. Germline V gene data show CDR1 as SEHNR and CDR2 as FQNEAQ (reference sequence). This CDR3 is 13 amino acids long. CDR3 region: CASSVGGVQPQHF. CDR3 DNA: TGTGCCAGCAGTGTGGGGGGGGTTCAGCCCCAGCATTTT. Full variable domain (remainder filled in from reference TRBV7-9 and TRBJ1-5): DTGVSQNPRHKITKRGQNVTFRCDPISEHNRLYWYRQTLGQGPEFLTYFQNEAQLEKSRLLSDRFSAERPKGSFSTLEIQRTEQGDSAMYLCASSVGGVQPQHFGDGTRLSIL.

The V gene is TRBV6-4, the J gene TRBJ1-2; D remains unclear. Trimming took 4 bases from V and 3 from J, leaving 9 bases between them. The CDR3 sequence is 13 residues long. Germline values: CDR1 MRHNA, CDR2 SNTAGT. The CDR3 loop reads CASSVDGDYGYTF. CDR3 DNA: TGTGCCAGCAGTGTTGATGGGGACTATGGCTACACCTTC.

The gene calls are TRBV7-9 and TRBJ2-7; 7 bases align to TRBD2. CDR1 is SEHNR and CDR2 is FQNEAQ in the germline V gene (reference sequence). V shed 3 bases, J shed 3 bases, and the junction held 8 bases outside the gene matches. The CDR3 covers 15 residues. The chain's CDR3 is CASSLSSSGVYEQYF. The DNA for the CDR3 is TGTGCCAGCAGCTTGTCTTCGAGCGGGGTCTACGAGCAGTACTTC.

The chain employs TRBV14 and TRBJ1-5, with TRBD1 identical over 8 bases. Germline V gene sequence: CDR1 SGHDN, CDR2 FVKESK. Trimming cost V 4 bases and J 1 base; bases outside gene matches: 9. This CDR3 is built from 17 residues. The CDR3 sequence is CASSPSDRVGSNQPQHF. The CDR3 region has the DNA TGTGCCAGCAGCCCGTCGGACAGGGTGGGAAGCAATCAGCCCCAGCATTTT.

The rearrangement joins TRBV5-1 to TRBJ2-1; TRBD2 matches 10 bases. Germline V gene sequence: CDR1 SGHRS, CDR2 YFSETQ. There are 16 residues in the CDR3. The V and J ends lost 2 bases and 3 bases, in that order; junction bases with no gene match: 5. This CDR3 reads CASSLPLAGNYNEQFF. The CDR3 bases are TGCGCCAGCAGCTTACCACTAGCGGGGAACTACAATGAGCAGTTCTTC. The variable domain in full, with the rest retrieved from reference TRBV5-1 and TRBJ2-1, is KAGVTQTPRYLIKTRGQQVTLSCSPISGHRSVSWYQQTPGQGLQFLFEYFSETQRNKGNFPGRFSGRQFSNSRSEMNVSTLELGDSALYLCASSLPLAGNYNEQFFGPGTRLTVL.

The J gene is TRBJ1-5, the V gene TRBV25-1, with 7 bases lining up with TRBD1. Germline loops: CDR1 MGHDK, CDR2 SYGVNS. Trimming took 6 bases from V and 3 from J; bases not matched to a gene: 5. The CDR3 has 14 amino acids. The CDR3 spells CASRPRGPNQPQHF. The CDR3 DNA is TGTGCCAGCAGACCGAGGGGGCCCAATCAGCCCCAGCATTTT.

This clone was seen once. This chain uses TRBV15 with TRBJ1-4; 8 bases align to TRBD1. From germline, CDR1 is LNHNV and CDR2 YYDKDF (reference sequence). The CDR3 runs to 15 residues. The V and J ends lost 2 bases and 10 bases, in that order; junction bases with no gene match: 9. CDR3 coding DNA: TGTGCCACCAGCAGACCTCAGGACAGGGCGGGAAAACTGTTTTTT. It encodes CATSRPQDRAGKLFF.

The J gene is TRBJ1-2, the V gene TRBV10-2, with unresolved D. V lost 9 bases and J 4 bases, leaving 12 bases between the germline ends. Looked up from germline, CDR1 is WSHSY and CDR2 is SAAADI. The CDR3 is made up of 12 amino acids. The DNA of the CDR3 is TGCGCCAGTCGGATGGAATCCTATGGCTACACCTTC. Its protein is CASRMESYGYTF.

The V call is TRBV19, the J call TRBJ1-1; D not certain. The CDR3 runs 15 residues. Germline CDR1 reads LNHDA; CDR2 reads SQIVND (reference sequence). Deletions cut 4 bases from V and 3 bases from J, with 15 bases between. The CDR3 region has the DNA TGTGCCAGTAGTAAGATAAGGAATGGGGACACTGAAGCTTTCTTT. Translated, it gives CASSKIRNGDTEAFF. The full variable domain, rest sourced from reference TRBV19 and TRBJ1-1, is DGGITQSPKYLFRKEGQNVTLSCEQNLNHDAMYWYRQDPGQGLRLIYYSQIVNDFQKGDIAEGYSVSREKKESFPLTVTSAQKNPTAFYLCASSKIRNGDTEAFFGQGTRLTVV.

This sequence joins TRBV9 and TRBJ1-5; D not resolved. Germline V gives CDR1 SGDLS, CDR2 YYNGEE. The V gene lost 0 bases and the J gene lost 6 bases, with 10 bases spanning the gap. CDR3 length: 14 residues. CDR3 in amino acids: CASSVGTGTQPQHF. CDR3 bases: TGTGCCAGCAGCGTAGGCACGGGAACTCAGCCCCAGCATTTT.

The rearrangement uses TRBV29-1 and TRBJ1-1, with D maybe TRBD1 (5 bases). The V gene's germline CDR1 is SQVTM and CDR2 ANQGSEA. Trimming took off 4 bases at V and 1 base at J, with 10 bases between the two ends. CDR3 length: 13 amino acids. CDR3 nucleotides: TGCAGCGTTGCAAGGGACCCGAACACTGAAGCTTTCTTT. This sequence encodes CSVARDPNTEAFF.

The chain recombines TRBV2 with TRBJ1-4; tentatively, D is TRBD1 (6 bases). Germline V lookup: CDR1 SNHLY, CDR2 FYNNEI. Trimming removed 6 bases from V and 7 bases from J, with 18 bases in between. The CDR3 is 15 amino acids. The CDR3 coding sequence is TGTGCCAGCAGAAGAGGAGGGGGAGGAATTGAAAAACTGTTTTTT. This encodes CASRRGGGGIEKLFF.

The J gene is TRBJ1-1, the V gene TRBV5-1; D unresolved. From germline, CDR1 is SGHRS and CDR2 YFSETQ. Trimming removed 0 bases from V and 5 bases from J, with 11 bases in between. This CDR3 has 14 amino acids. Here the CDR3 reads CASSLAPPDTEAFF. CDR3 sequence (DNA): TGCGCCAGCAGCTTGGCCCCCCCGGATACTGAAGCTTTCTTT.

The chain recombines TRBV7-9 with TRBJ1-4, with D uncertain. Trimming pared 1 base from V and 10 bases from J, leaving 19 bases between. CDR1 and CDR2 (germline): SEHNR, FQNEAQ (reference sequence). This CDR3 has 16 residues. The CDR3 region is CASSLESGPGLGKLFF. Written as DNA, the CDR3 is TGTGCCAGCAGCTTAGAGTCCGGCCCTGGCTTGGGAAAACTGTTTTTT.

CDR3 region: CASRTSGRAEAFF. The CDR3 DNA follows: TGTGCCAGCAGAACCTCCGGCAGGGCTGAAGCTTTCTTT. The chain uses TRBV12-3 or TRBV12-4 and TRBJ1-1, with D tentatively TRBD1 (5 bases). The V end lost 6 bases, the J end lost 6 bases, and 14 bases lay between the germline ends. CDR3 length: 13 residues.

This rearrangement joins TRBV19 to TRBJ1-6; 7 nucleotides line up with TRBD1. The V gene end was trimmed by 2 bases and the J gene end by 7 bases; junction bases not matched to a gene: 2. Per germline, CDR1 LNHDA and CDR2 SQIVND (reference sequence). This CDR3 is built from 14 residues. The CDR3 region has the DNA TGTGCCAGTAGTATAAGGGGGCGAAATTCACCCCTCCACTTT. Amino acids: CASSIRGRNSPLHF.

V is TRBV18 and J is TRBJ1-2, with D hard to call. Per the germline V gene, CDR1 is KGHSH and CDR2 is LQKENI. The V end was cut by 3 bases, the J end by 6 bases, with 8 bases between. The CDR3 totals 12 residues. This chain's CDR3 is CASSPTEDGYTF. In nucleotides, the CDR3 is TGTGCCAGCTCACCCACGGAAGATGGCTACACCTTC.

The CDR3 spells CASSQDLLTYNEQFF. In nucleotides, the CDR3 is TGTGCCAGCAGCCAAGATCTACTCACCTACAATGAGCAGTTCTTC. The chain carries TRBV3-1 (or the pseudogene TRBV3-2) and TRBJ2-1; no definite D call. The V end lost 0 bases, the J end lost 2 bases, and 8 bases lay between the germline ends. The CDR3 has 15 residues. Germline values: CDR1 LGHDT, CDR2 YNNKEL (reference sequence).